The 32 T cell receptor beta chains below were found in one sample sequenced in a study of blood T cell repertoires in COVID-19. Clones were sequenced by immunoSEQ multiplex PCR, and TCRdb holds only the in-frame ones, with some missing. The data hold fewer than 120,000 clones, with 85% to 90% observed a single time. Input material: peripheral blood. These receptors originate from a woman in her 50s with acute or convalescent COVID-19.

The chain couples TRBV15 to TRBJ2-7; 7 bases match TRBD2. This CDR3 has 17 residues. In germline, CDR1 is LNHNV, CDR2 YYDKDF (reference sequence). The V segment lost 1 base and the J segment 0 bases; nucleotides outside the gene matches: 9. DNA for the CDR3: TGTGCCACCAGCAGAGGGATAGGGCCGGGGGGCTCCTACGAGCAGTACTTC. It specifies CATSRGIGPGGSYEQYF. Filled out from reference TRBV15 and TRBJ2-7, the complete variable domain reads DAMVIQNPRYQVTQFGKPVTLSCSQTLNHNVMYWYQQKSSQAPKLLFHYYDKDFNNEADTPDNFQSRRPNTSFCFLDIRSPGLGDTAMYLCATSRGIGPGGSYEQYFGPGTRLTVT.

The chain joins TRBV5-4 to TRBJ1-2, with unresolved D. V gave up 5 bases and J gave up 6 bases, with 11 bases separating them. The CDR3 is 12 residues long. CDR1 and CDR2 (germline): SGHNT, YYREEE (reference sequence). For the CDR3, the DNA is TGTGCCAGCAGTCTCAGGTGGGATGGCTACACCTTC. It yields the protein CASSLRWDGYTF.

The CDR3 protein is CASSPGTGGRETQYF. The CDR3 DNA reads TGTGCCAGCAGCCCCGGGACAGGGGGACGAGAGACCCAGTACTTC. V is TRBV11-2 and J is TRBJ2-5, with 11 bases lining up with TRBD1. Looked up from germline, CDR1 is SGHAT and CDR2 is FQNNGV. The CDR3 extends over 15 amino acids. V lost 5 bases and J lost 4; bases outside the gene matches: 6.

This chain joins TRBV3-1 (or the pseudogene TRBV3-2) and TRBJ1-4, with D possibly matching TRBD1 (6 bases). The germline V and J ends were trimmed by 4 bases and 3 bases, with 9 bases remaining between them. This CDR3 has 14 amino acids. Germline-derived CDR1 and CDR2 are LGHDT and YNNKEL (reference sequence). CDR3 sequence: CASSPGAANEKLFF. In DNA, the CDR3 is TGTGCCAGCAGCCCAGGGGCAGCTAATGAAAAACTGTTTTTT.

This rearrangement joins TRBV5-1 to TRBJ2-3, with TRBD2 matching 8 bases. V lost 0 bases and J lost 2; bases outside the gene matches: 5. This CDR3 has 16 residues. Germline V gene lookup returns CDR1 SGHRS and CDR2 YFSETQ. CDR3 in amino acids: CASSLAPSGPTDTQYF. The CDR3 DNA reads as TGCGCCAGCAGCTTGGCTCCTAGCGGGCCCACAGATACGCAGTATTTT.

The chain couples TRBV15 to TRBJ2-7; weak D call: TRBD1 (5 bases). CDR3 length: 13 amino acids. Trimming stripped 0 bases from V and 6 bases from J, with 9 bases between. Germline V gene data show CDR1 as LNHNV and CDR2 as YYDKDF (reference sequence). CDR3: CATSRDFRGEQYF. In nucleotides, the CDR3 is TGTGCCACCAGCAGAGATTTTAGGGGCGAGCAGTACTTC.

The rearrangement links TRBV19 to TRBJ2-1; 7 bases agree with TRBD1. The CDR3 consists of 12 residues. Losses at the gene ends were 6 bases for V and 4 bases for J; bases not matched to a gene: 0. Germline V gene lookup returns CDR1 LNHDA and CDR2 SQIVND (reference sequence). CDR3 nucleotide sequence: TGTGCCAGTAGGGGACAGTACAATGAGCAGTTCTTC. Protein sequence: CASRGQYNEQFF.

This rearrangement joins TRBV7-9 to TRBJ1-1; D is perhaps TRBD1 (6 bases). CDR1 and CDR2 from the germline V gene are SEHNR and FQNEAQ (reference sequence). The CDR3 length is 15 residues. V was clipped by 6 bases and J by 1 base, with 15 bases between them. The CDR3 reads CASRREQGWNTEAFF. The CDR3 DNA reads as TGTGCCAGCAGACGAGAACAGGGATGGAACACTGAAGCTTTCTTT.

CDR3 DNA sequence: TGTGCCAGCAGTTACCTAACCCCGGGACAGGGGAATGGCTACACCTTC. This encodes CASSYLTPGQGNGYTF. The chain is built from TRBV6-5 and TRBJ1-2; 10 positions match TRBD1. The CDR3 is 16 amino acids. CDR1 MNHEY and CDR2 SVGAGI come from the germline V gene. V lost 2 bases and J lost 6; bases outside the gene matches: 9.

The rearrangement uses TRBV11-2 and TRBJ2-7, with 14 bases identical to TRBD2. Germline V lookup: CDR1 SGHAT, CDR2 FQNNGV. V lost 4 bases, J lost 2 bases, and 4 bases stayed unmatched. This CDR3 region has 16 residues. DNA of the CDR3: TGTGCCAGCAGCTCTGGACTAGCGGGGGGAGCCTACGAGCAGTACTTC. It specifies CASSSGLAGGAYEQYF.

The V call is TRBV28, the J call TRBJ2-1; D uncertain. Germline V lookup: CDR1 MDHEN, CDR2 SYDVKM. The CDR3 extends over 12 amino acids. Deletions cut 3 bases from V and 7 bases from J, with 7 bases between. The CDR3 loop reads CASSLLQNEQFF. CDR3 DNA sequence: TGTGCCAGCAGTTTGCTTCAGAATGAGCAGTTCTTC.

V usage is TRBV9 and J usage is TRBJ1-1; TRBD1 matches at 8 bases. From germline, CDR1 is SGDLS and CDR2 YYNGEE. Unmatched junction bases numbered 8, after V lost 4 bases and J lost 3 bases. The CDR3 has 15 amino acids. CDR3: CASSTRTGPDTEAFF. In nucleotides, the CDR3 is TGTGCCAGCAGCACCCGGACAGGGCCCGACACTGAAGCTTTCTTT.

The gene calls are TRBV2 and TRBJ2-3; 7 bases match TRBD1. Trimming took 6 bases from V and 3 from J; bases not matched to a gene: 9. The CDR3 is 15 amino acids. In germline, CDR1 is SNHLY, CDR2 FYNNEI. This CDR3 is CASSIDRVATDTQYF. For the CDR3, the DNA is TGTGCCAGCAGCATAGACAGGGTGGCGACAGATACGCAGTATTTT.

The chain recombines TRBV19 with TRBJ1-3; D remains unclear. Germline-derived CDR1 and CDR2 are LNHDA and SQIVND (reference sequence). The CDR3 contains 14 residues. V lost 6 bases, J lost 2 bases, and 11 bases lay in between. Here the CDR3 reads CASSRGSPGNTIYF. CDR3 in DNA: TGTGCCAGTAGCCGGGGATCTCCTGGAAACACCATATATTTT.

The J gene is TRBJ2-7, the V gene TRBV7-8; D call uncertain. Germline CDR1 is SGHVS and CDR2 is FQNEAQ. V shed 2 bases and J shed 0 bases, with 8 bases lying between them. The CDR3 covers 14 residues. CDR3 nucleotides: TGTGCCAGCAGCTTACCCGCCAGCTCCTACGAGCAGTACTTC. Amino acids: CASSLPASSYEQYF. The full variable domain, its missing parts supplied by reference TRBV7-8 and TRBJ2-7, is GAGVSQSPRYKVAKRGQDVALRCDPISGHVSLFWYQQALGQGPEFLTYFQNEAQLDKSGLPSDRFFAERPEGSVSTLKIQRTQQEDSAVYLCASSLPASSYEQYFGPGTRLTVT.

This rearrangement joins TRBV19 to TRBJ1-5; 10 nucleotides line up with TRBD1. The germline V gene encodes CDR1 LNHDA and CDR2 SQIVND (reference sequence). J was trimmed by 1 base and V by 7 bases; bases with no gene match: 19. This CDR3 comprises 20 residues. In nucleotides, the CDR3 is TGTGCCAGTACCCACGTATTCGTCGGGACAGGGGTTTTGAGCAATCAGCCCCAGCATTTT. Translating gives CASTHVFVGTGVLSNQPQHF.

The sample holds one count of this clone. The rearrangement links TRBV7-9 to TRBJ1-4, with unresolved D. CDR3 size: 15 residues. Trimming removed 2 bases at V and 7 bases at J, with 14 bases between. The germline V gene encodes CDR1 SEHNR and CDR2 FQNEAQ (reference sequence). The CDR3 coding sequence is TGTGCCAGCAGCTTAAACGGCAGGAACATTGAAAAACTGTTTTTT. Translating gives CASSLNGRNIEKLFF.

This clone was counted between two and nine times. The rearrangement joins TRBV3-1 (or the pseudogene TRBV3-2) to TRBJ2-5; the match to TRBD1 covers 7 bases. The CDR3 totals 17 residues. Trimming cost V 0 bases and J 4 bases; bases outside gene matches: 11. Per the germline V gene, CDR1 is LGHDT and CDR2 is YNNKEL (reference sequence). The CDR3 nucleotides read TGTGCCAGCAGCCAAGATGGTCCCGACAGGGTAGTAGAGACCCAGTACTTC. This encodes CASSQDGPDRVVETQYF.

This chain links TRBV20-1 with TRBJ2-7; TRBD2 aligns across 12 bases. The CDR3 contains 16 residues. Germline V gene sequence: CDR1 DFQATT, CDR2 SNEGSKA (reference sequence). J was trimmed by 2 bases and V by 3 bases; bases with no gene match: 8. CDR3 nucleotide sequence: TGCAGTGCTAGTCCTAGCGGGAGGGGGAACACCTACGAGCAGTACTTC. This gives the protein CSASPSGRGNTYEQYF.

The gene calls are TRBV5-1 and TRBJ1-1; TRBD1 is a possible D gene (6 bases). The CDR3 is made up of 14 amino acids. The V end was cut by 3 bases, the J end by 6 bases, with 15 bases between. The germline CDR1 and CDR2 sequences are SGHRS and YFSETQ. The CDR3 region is CASSWDNGSPEAFF. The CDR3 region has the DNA TGCGCCAGCAGCTGGGACAATGGATCGCCTGAAGCTTTCTTT.

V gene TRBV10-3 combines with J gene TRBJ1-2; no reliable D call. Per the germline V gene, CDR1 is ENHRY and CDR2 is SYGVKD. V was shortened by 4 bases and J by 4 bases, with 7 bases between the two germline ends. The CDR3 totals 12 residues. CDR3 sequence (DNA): TGTGCCATCAGTGCAGGCATCTATGGCTACACCTTC. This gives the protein CAISAGIYGYTF.

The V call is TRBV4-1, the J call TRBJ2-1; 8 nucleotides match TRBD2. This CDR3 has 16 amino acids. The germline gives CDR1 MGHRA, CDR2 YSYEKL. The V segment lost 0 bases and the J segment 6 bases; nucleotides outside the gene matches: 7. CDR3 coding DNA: TGCGCCAGCAGCCAAGACCCCAGCGGGAGTGGCAATGAGCAGTTCTTC. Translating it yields CASSQDPSGSGNEQFF.

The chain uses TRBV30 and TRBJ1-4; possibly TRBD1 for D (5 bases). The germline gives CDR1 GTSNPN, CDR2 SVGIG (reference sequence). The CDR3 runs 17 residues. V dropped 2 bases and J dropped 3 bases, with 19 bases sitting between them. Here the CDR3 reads CAWSIGQGSFANEKLFF. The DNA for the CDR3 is TGTGCCTGGAGTATTGGGCAGGGAAGTTTTGCTAATGAAAAACTGTTTTTT. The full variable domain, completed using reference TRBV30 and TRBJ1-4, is SQTIHQWPATLVQPVGSPLSLECTVEGTSNPNLYWYRQAAGRGLQLLFYSVGIGQISSEVPQNLSASRPQDRQFILSSKKLLLSDSGFYLCAWSIGQGSFANEKLFFGSGTQLSVL.

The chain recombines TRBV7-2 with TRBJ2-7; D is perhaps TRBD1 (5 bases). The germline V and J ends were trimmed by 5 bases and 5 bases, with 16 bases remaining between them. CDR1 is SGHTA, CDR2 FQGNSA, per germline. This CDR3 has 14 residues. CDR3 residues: CASSLTGGRDEQYF. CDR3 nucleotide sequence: TGTGCCAGCAGCCTAACAGGTGGAAGGGACGAGCAGTACTTC.

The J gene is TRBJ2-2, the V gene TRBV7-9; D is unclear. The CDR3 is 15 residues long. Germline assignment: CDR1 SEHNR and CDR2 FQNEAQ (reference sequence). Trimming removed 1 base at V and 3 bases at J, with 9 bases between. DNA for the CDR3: TGTGCCAGCAGCTTAGAATCTTTATACACCGGGGAGCTGTTTTTT. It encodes CASSLESLYTGELFF.

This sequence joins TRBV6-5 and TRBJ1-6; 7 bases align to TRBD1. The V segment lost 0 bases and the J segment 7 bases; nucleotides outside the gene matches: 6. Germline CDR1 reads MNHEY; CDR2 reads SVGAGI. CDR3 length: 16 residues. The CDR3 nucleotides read TGTGCCAGCAGTTACTCGCGCGACAGGGCAAATTCACCCCTCCACTTT. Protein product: CASSYSRDRANSPLHF.

CDR3 in amino acids: CASRGGQGANQPQHF. The CDR3 nucleotides read TGTGCCAGCAGGGGGGGACAGGGGGCGAATCAGCCCCAGCATTTT. The chain joins TRBV6-6 to TRBJ1-5, with 12 bases identical to TRBD1. The V gene end was trimmed by 6 bases and the J gene end by 4 bases; junction bases not matched to a gene: 4. The CDR3 extends over 15 amino acids. Germline V gives CDR1 MNHNY, CDR2 SVGAGI (reference sequence).

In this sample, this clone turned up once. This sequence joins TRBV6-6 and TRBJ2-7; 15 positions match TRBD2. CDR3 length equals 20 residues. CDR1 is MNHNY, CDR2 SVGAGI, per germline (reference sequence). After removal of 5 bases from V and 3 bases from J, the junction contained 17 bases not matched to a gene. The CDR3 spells CASSPGQGGLAGGPGYEQYF. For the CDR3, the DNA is TGTGCCAGCAGTCCGGGGCAGGGTGGACTAGCGGGAGGGCCGGGCTACGAGCAGTACTTC.

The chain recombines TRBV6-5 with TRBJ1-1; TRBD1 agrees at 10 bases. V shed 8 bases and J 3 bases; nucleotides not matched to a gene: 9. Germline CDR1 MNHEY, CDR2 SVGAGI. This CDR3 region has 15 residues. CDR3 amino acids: CASAVGTGDDTEAFF. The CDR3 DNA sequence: TGTGCCAGCGCCGTCGGGACAGGGGACGACACTGAAGCTTTCTTT.

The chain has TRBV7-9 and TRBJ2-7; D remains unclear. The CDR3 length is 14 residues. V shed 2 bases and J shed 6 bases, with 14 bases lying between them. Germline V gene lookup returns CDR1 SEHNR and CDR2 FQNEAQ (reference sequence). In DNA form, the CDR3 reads TGTGCCAGCAGCTTAAAAGGAGCCCCCCTCGAGCAGTACTTC. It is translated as CASSLKGAPLEQYF.

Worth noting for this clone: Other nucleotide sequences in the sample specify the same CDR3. This CDR3 is CASSSRTSPATGELFF. The CDR3 region has the DNA TGCGCCAGCAGCTCACGGACTAGCCCCGCCACCGGGGAGCTGTTTTTT. The chain couples TRBV5-1 to TRBJ2-2; 8 nucleotides agree with TRBD2. The CDR3 is made up of 16 amino acids. Germline V gene lookup returns CDR1 SGHRS and CDR2 YFSETQ. The junction had 8 bases not matched to a gene; V was cut back by 3 bases and J by 4 bases.

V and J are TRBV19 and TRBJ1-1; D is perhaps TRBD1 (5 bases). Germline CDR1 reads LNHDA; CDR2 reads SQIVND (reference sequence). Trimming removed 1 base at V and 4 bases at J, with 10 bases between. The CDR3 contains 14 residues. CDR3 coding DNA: TGTGCCAGTAGTATAGCGGGGGTATCCACTGAAGCTTTCTTT. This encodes CASSIAGVSTEAFF. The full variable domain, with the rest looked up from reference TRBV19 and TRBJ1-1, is DGGITQSPKYLFRKEGQNVTLSCEQNLNHDAMYWYRQDPGQGLRLIYYSQIVNDFQKGDIAEGYSVSREKKESFPLTVTSAQKNPTAFYLCASSIAGVSTEAFFGQGTRLTVV.